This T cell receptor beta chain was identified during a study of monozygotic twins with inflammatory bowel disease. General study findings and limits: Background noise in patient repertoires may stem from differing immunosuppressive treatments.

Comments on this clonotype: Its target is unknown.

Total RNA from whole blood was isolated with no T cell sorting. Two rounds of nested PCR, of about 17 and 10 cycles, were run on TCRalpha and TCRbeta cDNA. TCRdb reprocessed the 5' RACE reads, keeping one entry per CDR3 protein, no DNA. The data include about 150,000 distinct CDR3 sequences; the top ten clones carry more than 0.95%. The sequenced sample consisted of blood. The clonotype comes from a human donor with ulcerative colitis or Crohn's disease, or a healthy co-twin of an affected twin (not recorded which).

CDR3 amino acids: CSVQRTGGGNTEAFF. V and J are TRBV29-1 and TRBJ1-1; TCRdb proposes TRBD1, but this gene call is untestable without DNA. The CDR3 covers 15 residues. Looked up from germline, CDR1 is SQVTM and CDR2 is ANQGSEA.